The 24 T cell receptor beta chains below were found in one sample sequenced in a study of blood T cell repertoires in COVID-19. This table comes from immunoSEQ multiplex PCR, and its TCRdb copy is limited to in-frame clones, with some not included. The top ten hold around 2% of the sample, which has roughly 91,000 clones, roughly 84% seen once. Specimen: peripheral blood. These receptors all stem from a man in his 70s with active or convalescent COVID-19.

The chain carries TRBV30 and TRBJ2-7; D is uncertain. The CDR3 is 12 residues long. Germline assignment: CDR1 GTSNPN and CDR2 SVGIG (reference sequence). The V gene lost 0 bases and the J gene lost 4 bases, with 7 bases spanning the gap. For the CDR3, the DNA is TGTGCCTGGAGTGTAGCCTCTTACGAGCAGTACTTC. Translating it yields CAWSVASYEQYF.

This clone was seen just once. The chain employs TRBV19 and TRBJ1-2; D gene unclear. This CDR3 region has 10 residues. Germline-derived CDR1 and CDR2 are LNHDA and SQIVND (reference sequence). The V end was cut by 5 bases, the J end by 7 bases, with 5 bases between. The CDR3 is CASSRVGYTF. CDR3 coding DNA: TGTGCCAGTAGTCGTGTTGGCTACACCTTC.

The genes are TRBV5-1 and TRBJ2-7, with 12 bases identical to TRBD1. V gave up 4 bases and J gave up 4 bases; unmatched junction bases: 6. The CDR3 covers 15 residues. Per the germline V gene, CDR1 is SGHRS and CDR2 is YFSETQ. The CDR3 loop is CASSPGTGGEYEQYF. DNA of the CDR3: TGCGCCAGCAGCCCAGGGACAGGGGGCGAGTACGAGCAGTACTTC. The full variable domain, with the rest looked up from reference TRBV5-1 and TRBJ2-7, is KAGVTQTPRYLIKTRGQQVTLSCSPISGHRSVSWYQQTPGQGLQFLFEYFSETQRNKGNFPGRFSGRQFSNSRSEMNVSTLELGDSALYLCASSPGTGGEYEQYFGPGTRLTVT.

As DNA, the CDR3 is TGTGCCAGCAGGGATGGGACAGCATATTATTCACCCCTCCACTTT. Amino acid sequence: CASRDGTAYYSPLHF. The rearrangement links TRBV6-5 to TRBJ1-6; 7 bases are shared with TRBD1. From germline, CDR1 is MNHEY and CDR2 SVGAGI. CDR3 size: 15 residues. V was pared by 6 bases and J by 8 bases, with 10 bases of the junction left unmatched.

This clone appeared once. The rearrangement links TRBV5-1 to TRBJ1-5; D is undetermined. CDR3 length: 15 residues. Germline lookup yields CDR1 SGHRS and CDR2 YFSETQ. Trimming left V 0 bases short and J 0 bases short, with 7 bases between. For the CDR3, the DNA is TGCGCCAGCAGCTTGGACTCTTCTAGCAATCAGCCCCAGCATTTT. The encoded protein is CASSLDSSSNQPQHF.

The V and J genes are TRBV14 and TRBJ2-1; 7 bases line up with TRBD1. The germline V gene encodes CDR1 SGHDN and CDR2 FVKESK. The V and J ends lost 1 base and 4 bases, in that order; junction bases with no gene match: 7. This CDR3 has 16 amino acids. This chain's CDR3 is CASSQVGDSLYNEQFF. CDR3 nucleotides: TGTGCCAGCAGCCAAGTTGGGGACAGTTTATACAATGAGCAGTTCTTC.

The chain carries TRBV11-2 and TRBJ2-5; the match to TRBD2 covers 7 bases. The CDR3 extends over 16 amino acids. The germline gives CDR1 SGHAT, CDR2 FQNNGV. V gave up 5 bases and J gave up 5 bases; unmatched junction bases: 14. The CDR3 DNA sequence: TGTGCCAGCAGCCCCCGCCAGCGGGAACTTGGGGAGACCCAGTACTTC. Protein: CASSPRQRELGETQYF. Full variable domain (remainder filled in from reference TRBV11-2 and TRBJ2-5): EAGVAQSPRYKIIEKRQSVAFWCNPISGHATLYWYQQILGQGPKLLIQFQNNGVVDDSQLPKDRFSAERLKGVDSTLKIQPAKLEDSAVYLCASSPRQRELGETQYFGPGTRLLVL.

The chain uses TRBV5-8 and TRBJ2-3; 7 bases are shared with TRBD2. Germline V gives CDR1 SGHTS, CDR2 YDEGEE. The V segment lost 4 bases and the J segment 11 bases; nucleotides outside the gene matches: 13. The CDR3 spans 14 residues. CDR3 nucleotides: TGTGCCAGCAGCCCAACCGGGAGGCAAAGGGGGCAGTATTTT. Its translation is CASSPTGRQRGQYF.

CDR3 bases: TGTGCCAGCAGTGATTTCTGGACAGGACCTAATGAAAAACTGTTTTTT. Translating it yields CASSDFWTGPNEKLFF. The J gene is TRBJ1-4, the V gene TRBV2; 7 nucleotides line up with TRBD1. Germline assignment: CDR1 SNHLY and CDR2 FYNNEI. Trimming took 3 bases from V and 3 from J; bases not matched to a gene: 7. This CDR3 is 16 amino acids long.

This clone showed up just a few times. V gene TRBV18 combines with J gene TRBJ2-2, with 9 bases aligning to TRBD1. This CDR3 is built from 17 residues. J was trimmed by 3 bases and V by 2 bases; bases with no gene match: 7. Per the germline V gene, CDR1 is KGHSH and CDR2 is LQKENI. CDR3 sequence (DNA): TGTGCCAGCTCACCAAAGTTGCGGGACAGGGACACCGGGGAGCTGTTTTTT. It is translated as CASSPKLRDRDTGELFF.

The chain links TRBV2 to TRBJ1-5; 8 bases line up with TRBD1. The CDR3 consists of 14 residues. Per the germline V gene, CDR1 is SNHLY and CDR2 is FYNNEI. The J segment lost 4 bases and the V segment lost 6 bases, leaving 5 bases of the junction unmatched. The CDR3 DNA is TGTGCCAGCAGCGACAGGGGCGCTAATCAGCCCCAGCATTTT. Translation gives CASSDRGANQPQHF.

The chain uses TRBV7-9 and TRBJ2-3; 8 positions match TRBD1. Germline loops: CDR1 SEHNR, CDR2 FQNEAQ (reference sequence). The V segment lost 5 bases and the J segment 1 base; nucleotides outside the gene matches: 14. The length of the CDR3 is 18 residues. DNA of the CDR3: TGTGCCAGCAGCCGGACAGGGATAACAACCTTCCGCACAGATACGCAGTATTTT. Its protein product is CASSRTGITTFRTDTQYF.

V is TRBV3-1 (or the pseudogene TRBV3-2) and J is TRBJ1-5, with TRBD1 as a possible D gene (6 bases). Trimming took off 1 base at V and 2 bases at J, with 12 bases between the two ends. Germline CDR1 LGHDT, CDR2 YNNKEL (reference sequence). This CDR3 is 16 amino acids long. This CDR3 is CASSQATGRGNQPQHF. CDR3 nucleotides: TGTGCCAGCAGCCAAGCGACAGGTAGGGGCAATCAGCCCCAGCATTTT.

The rearrangement uses TRBV4-3 and TRBJ2-1, with 15 bases identical to TRBD2. Germline assignment: CDR1 LGHNA and CDR2 YSLEER. This CDR3 has 18 amino acids. The V gene end was trimmed by 0 bases and the J gene end by 10 bases; junction bases not matched to a gene: 10. The CDR3 bases are TGCGCCAGCAGCCAAGATATGGCGGGACTAGCGGGGGGAGGGGAGCAGTTCTTC. It is translated as CASSQDMAGLAGGGEQFF.

The CDR3 is CASSLGTSGGQDTQYF. The DNA of the CDR3 is TGTGCCAGCAGCCTCGGGACTAGCGGGGGGCAAGATACGCAGTATTTT. This sequence joins TRBV7-2 and TRBJ2-3; 15 nucleotides line up with TRBD2. CDR1 and CDR2 from the germline V gene are SGHTA and FQGNSA. CDR3 length equals 16 residues. J lost 5 bases, V lost 5 bases, and 5 bases had no gene match. Supplemented by reference TRBV7-2 and TRBJ2-3, the full variable domain reads GAGVSQSPSNKVTEKGKDVELRCDPISGHTALYWYRQSLGQGLEFLIYFQGNSAPDKSGLPSDRFSAERTGGSVSTLTIQRTQQEDSAVYLCASSLGTSGGQDTQYFGPGTRLTVL.

CDR3 in amino acids: CATSRGQGTYEQYF. Here the CDR3 DNA reads TGTGCCACCAGCAGAGGGCAGGGGACCTACGAGCAGTACTTC. The V call is TRBV15, the J call TRBJ2-7; TRBD1 is a possible D gene (6 bases). The length of the CDR3 is 14 residues. CDR1 and CDR2 (germline): LNHNV, YYDKDF (reference sequence). V was cut by 1 base and J by 2 bases, with 9 bases left in between. The full variable domain, in which reference TRBV15 and TRBJ2-7 provide the parts outside the CDR3, is DAMVIQNPRYQVTQFGKPVTLSCSQTLNHNVMYWYQQKSSQAPKLLFHYYDKDFNNEADTPDNFQSRRPNTSFCFLDIRSPGLGDTAMYLCATSRGQGTYEQYFGPGTRLTVT.

The rearrangement uses TRBV5-1 and TRBJ1-1, with no clear D. The length of the CDR3 is 14 residues. Germline V gives CDR1 SGHRS, CDR2 YFSETQ. Trimming cost V 5 bases and J 1 base, with 12 bases left between them. The CDR3 DNA follows: TGCGCCAGCAGGCTGACTATTTCGAACACTGAAGCTTTCTTT. Amino acid sequence: CASRLTISNTEAFF. Variable domain in full (rest from reference TRBV5-1 and TRBJ1-1): KAGVTQTPRYLIKTRGQQVTLSCSPISGHRSVSWYQQTPGQGLQFLFEYFSETQRNKGNFPGRFSGRQFSNSRSEMNVSTLELGDSALYLCASRLTISNTEAFFGQGTRLTVV.

The gene calls are TRBV18 and TRBJ1-1, with 7 bases aligning to TRBD1. J gave up 6 bases and V 3 bases, and 7 bases lay outside the gene matches. CDR3 length: 14 amino acids. CDR1 and CDR2 from the germline V gene are KGHSH and LQKENI. The CDR3 sequence is CASSPTGSTPEAFF. CDR3 DNA sequence: TGTGCCAGCTCACCGACAGGGAGTACCCCTGAAGCTTTCTTT.

CDR3 DNA: TGTGCCAGCAGCTTAATGGCCCGGGGTGCAGATACGCAGTATTTT. Translated: CASSLMARGADTQYF. This rearrangement joins TRBV7-3 to TRBJ2-3, with D maybe TRBD2 (5 bases). Germline lookup yields CDR1 SGHTA and CDR2 FQGTGA. V gave up 1 base and J gave up 4 bases, with 12 bases separating them. The CDR3 extends over 15 amino acids.

V usage is TRBV6-2 or TRBV6-3 and J usage is TRBJ2-1, with 11 nucleotides matching TRBD2. V was clipped by 6 bases and J by 5 bases; unmatched bases: 6. Germline CDR1 reads MNHEY; CDR2 reads SVGEGT. The CDR3 extends over 15 amino acids. As DNA, the CDR3 is TGTGCCAGCAGACCTAGCGGGGGGAGACACAATGAGCAGTTCTTC. This translates into CASRPSGGRHNEQFF.

The rearrangement links TRBV18 to TRBJ1-2; D perhaps matches TRBD1 (6 bases). Germline CDR1 is KGHSH and CDR2 is LQKENI. The CDR3 runs to 15 residues. The V end was cut by 2 bases, the J end by 4 bases, with 14 bases between. The CDR3: CASSPDRSQTYGYTF. The CDR3 DNA sequence: TGTGCCAGCTCACCAGACAGGTCTCAAACCTATGGCTACACCTTC.

The J gene is TRBJ1-3, the V gene TRBV5-4, with D unclear. The CDR3 has 13 residues. The germline V gene encodes CDR1 SGHNT and CDR2 YYREEE (reference sequence). V was clipped by 1 base and J by 4 bases, with 6 bases between them. CDR3 protein: CASSLTAGNTIYF. The CDR3, as DNA: TGTGCCAGCAGCTTGACAGCCGGAAACACCATATATTTT.

As DNA, the CDR3 is TGTGCCAGCAGCGTTCAGGTCCTCAGCAATCAGCCCCAGCATTTT. The encoded protein is CASSVQVLSNQPQHF. V and J are TRBV6-5 and TRBJ1-5, with no clear D. Germline V gene sequence: CDR1 MNHEY, CDR2 SVGAGI. Between the trimmed V and J ends, which lost 6 bases and 1 base, there was a span of 13 bases. The CDR3 consists of 15 residues.

V usage is TRBV4-3 and J usage is TRBJ1-1; D ambiguous. Between the trimmed V and J ends, which lost 4 bases and 0 bases, there was a span of 6 bases. Germline lookup yields CDR1 LGHNA and CDR2 YSLEER. This CDR3 has 13 amino acids. CDR3 region: CASSLGLNTEAFF. The CDR3 DNA sequence: TGCGCCAGCAGCCTTGGGCTGAACACTGAAGCTTTCTTT.